The 10 T cell receptor beta chains presented below share a single source sample, sequenced in a study of identical twins. TCRdb ran MiXCR on the 5' RACE reads and lists one entry per CDR3 protein. Of about 240,000 distinct CDR3 sequences in the sample, about 10% were seen once. The material sequenced was memory T cells sorted from blood. Source of these receptors: a man aged 50-60 years in good health.

This sequence joins TRBV20-1 and TRBJ2-2; D may be TRBD2 (6 bases). The CDR3 contains 14 residues. Germline values: CDR1 DFQATT, CDR2 SNEGSKA (reference sequence). Trimming took off 4 bases at V and 4 bases at J, with 13 bases between the two ends. The chain's CDR3 is CSAIGGLSTGELFF. DNA of the CDR3: TGCAGTGCTATTGGCGGACTATCCACCGGGGAGCTGTTTTTT.

Ten or more counts support this clonotype. This rearrangement joins TRBV20-1 to TRBJ2-1, with 7 nucleotides matching TRBD1. The ends lost 8 bases at V and 7 bases at J; junction bases unmatched: 11. The CDR3 covers 13 residues. Germline V gives CDR1 DFQATT, CDR2 SNEGSKA (reference sequence). The CDR3 DNA is TGCAGTTCGAGGGGGCAGGGAAGGAATGAGCAGTTCTTC. This gives the protein CSSRGQGRNEQFF.

This clonotype was detected many times. Here the CDR3 reads CASSVGPLAAGGNEQFF. DNA for the CDR3: TGTGCCAGCAGCGTAGGCCCACTAGCGGCAGGGGGCAATGAGCAGTTCTTC. The chain combines TRBV9 with TRBJ2-1; TRBD2 is a possible D gene (8 bases). V shed 0 bases and J shed 6 bases, with 19 bases lying between them. The CDR3 has 17 amino acids. Germline V gives CDR1 SGDLS, CDR2 YYNGEE. Drawing the rest from reference TRBV9 and TRBJ2-1, the complete variable domain is DSGVTQTPKHLITATGQRVTLRCSPRSGDLSVYWYQQSLDQGLQFLIQYYNGEERAKGNILERFSAQQFPDLHSELNLSSLELGDSALYFCASSVGPLAAGGNEQFFGPGTRLTVL.

Ten or more counts support this clonotype. The chain has TRBV7-2 and TRBJ2-5, with a tentative D call TRBD2 (6 bases). The V gene's germline CDR1 is SGHTA and CDR2 FQGNSA. The CDR3 has 16 residues. V shed 2 bases and J shed 2 bases, with 15 bases lying between them. The CDR3 loop is CASSLWLRGPQETQYF. CDR3 nucleotide sequence: TGTGCCAGCAGCTTATGGTTGCGGGGACCTCAAGAGACCCAGTACTTC.

This clonotype showed up many times. The chain recombines TRBV4-2 with TRBJ2-1; D assignment may be TRBD1 or TRBD2 (6 bases each). CDR3 length: 16 amino acids. V dropped 1 base and J dropped 0 bases, with 10 bases sitting between them. Per the germline V gene, CDR1 is LGHNA and CDR2 is YNFKEQ. The CDR3 DNA reads TGTGCCAGCAGCCAAGGGGGGGCAGCCTCCTACAATGAGCAGTTCTTC. Its translation: CASSQGGAASYNEQFF.

The chain is built from TRBV6-2 or TRBV6-3 and TRBJ1-1, with TRBD1 as a possible D gene (5 bases). Trimming took off 6 bases at V and 3 bases at J, with 14 bases between the two ends. In germline, CDR1 is MNHEY, CDR2 SVGEGT. The CDR3 length is 14 residues. The CDR3 DNA reads as TGTGCCAGCAGGAGCCTCCGGGGGTACACTGAAGCTTTCTTT. Translation gives CASRSLRGYTEAFF.

The chain uses TRBV27 and TRBJ2-1; TRBD2 matches at 12 bases. CDR1 is MNHEY, CDR2 SMNVEV, per germline (reference sequence). The CDR3 contains 18 residues. J was trimmed by 4 bases and V by 5 bases; bases with no gene match: 12. The chain's CDR3 is CASSPRLAGVFSYNEQFF. The CDR3 coding sequence is TGTGCCAGCAGTCCACGACTAGCGGGAGTTTTTTCGTACAATGAGCAGTTCTTC.

The V and J genes are TRBV28 and TRBJ2-7, with 7 bases matching TRBD1. CDR1 MDHEN and CDR2 SYDVKM come from the germline V gene. This CDR3 has 15 residues. V lost 5 bases to trimming and J lost 2 bases; unmatched junction nucleotides: 9. The CDR3 is CASSPSDRFAYEQYF. CDR3 bases: TGTGCCAGCAGTCCCTCGGACAGGTTTGCCTACGAGCAGTACTTC.

This clonotype was recorded at least ten times. This sequence joins TRBV4-2 and TRBJ2-3, with D possibly matching TRBD1 (6 bases). Germline CDR1 and CDR2: LGHNA and YNFKEQ. The V gene lost 0 bases and the J gene lost 2 bases, with 15 bases spanning the gap. The CDR3 is 17 residues long. The chain's CDR3 is CASSQDRTGQNTDTQYF. The CDR3 DNA reads as TGTGCCAGCAGCCAAGATAGGACGGGACAAAACACAGATACGCAGTATTTT.

This clonotype was found a few times. The chain has TRBV6-1 and TRBJ1-1, with a weak D call TRBD1 (5 bases). This CDR3 contains 16 residues. With 0 bases removed from V and 4 bases from J, the gap between germline ends came to 15 bases. Looked up from germline, CDR1 is MNHNS and CDR2 is SASEGT. CDR3 coding DNA: TGTGCCAGCAGTGAAGCCTCAAGTTCGGGGGGCACTGAAGCTTTCTTT. This sequence encodes CASSEASSSGGTEAFF.